This paragraph reports one TCR beta chain. An end of the junction differs from the germline gene, which may be a read error. These data are taken from a study of identifying expanded T cells in peripheral blood. Clones were sequenced by immunoSEQ multiplex PCR, and TCRdb holds only the in-frame ones, with some missing. The repertoire includes roughly 100,000 clones, roughly 88% of them detected once, and 13% to 15% sits in the top ten. The receptor's source is a person between 18 and 75 years old in good health. Input material: blood.

CDR3 in DNA: TGCAGTACTAGCGGCACAGATACGCAGTATTTT. Translated: CSTSGTDTQYF. The chain is built from TRBV20-1 and TRBJ2-3; TRBD2 matches at 7 bases. Germline CDR1 reads DFQATT; CDR2 reads SNEGSKA (reference sequence). The CDR3 is 11 amino acids.